A selection of T cell receptor beta chains follows, all from one sample in a study of neurological immune-mediated disorders. TCRdb reprocessed the 5' RACE reads with MiXCR, giving one entry per CDR3 protein. Of tens of thousands of distinct CDR3 sequences listed, 3.8% are singletons. The sample taken for sequencing was PBMCs. These receptors came from a man aged 30 to 39 with multiple sclerosis. CDR3s include the opening cysteine and the closing phenylalanine or tryptophan. Each record gives: V gene, J gene, D gene, clone size, CDR3 DNA, CDR3 protein. The D gene is left open where the match is weak. Clone size is given as once, few or many counts, or a class when the clone is expanded.

TRBV7-2	TRBJ2-5	TRBD2	many	TGTGCCAGCAGCCCGCCGGGACTAGCGGGGGGCCAAGAGACCCAGTACTTC	CASSPPGLAGGQETQYF
TRBV5-1	TRBJ2-3	.	many	TGCGCCAGCAGCTGGGGGGCCGGCACAGATACGCAGTATTTT	CASSWGAGTDTQYF
TRBV12-3/TRBV12-4	TRBJ2-1	TRBD2	many	TGTGCCACCCAGACTAGCGGGCTCGATGAGCAGTTCTTC	CATQTSGLDEQFF
TRBV20-1	TRBJ1-4	TRBD1	many	TGCAGTGCCCTTACTCAGGGGGAGCAGGAAAAACTGTTTTTT	CSALTQGEQEKLFF
TRBV20-1	TRBJ1-2	.	many	TGCAGTGCTAGAGATGTACAGTCCTATGGCTACACCTTC	CSARDVQSYGYTF
TRBV7-6	TRBJ2-7	.	many	TGTGCCAGCAGCTTAGCGTCTCGACATAACAACGGGTACGAGCAGTACTTC	CASSLASRHNNGYEQYF
TRBV20-1	TRBJ2-7	.	many	TGCAGTGGTTCAGATGCGGAGTACGAGCAGTACTTC	CSGSDAEYEQYF
TRBV6-5	TRBJ2-7	TRBD1	many	TGTGCCAGCAACAAGCCGGGACAGGGGACTCACGAGCAGTACTTC	CASNKPGQGTHEQYF
TRBV7-3	TRBJ2-2	TRBD1	many	TGTGCCAGCAGCTTAACCGGTTCTGACAGGGGTCGGGAGCTGTTTTTT	CASSLTGSDRGRELFF
TRBV7-3	TRBJ1-1	.	many	TGTGCCAGCAGCTCTCAAGGGGGGACTGAAGCTTTCTTT	CASSSQGGTEAFF
TRBV6-5	TRBJ1-1	.	few	TGTGCGATCAGAGCGGGGGCCGGGGCTGCTTTCTTT	CAIRAGAGAAFF
TRBV27	TRBJ2-5	TRBD2	many	TGTGCCAGTAGCGGGGGCAGGGAGACCCAGTACTTC	CASSGGRETQYF
TRBV11-2	TRBJ1-4	.	many	TGTGCCACCCGCGGGGGGCAGGGTGAAAAACTGTTTTTT	CATRGGQGEKLFF